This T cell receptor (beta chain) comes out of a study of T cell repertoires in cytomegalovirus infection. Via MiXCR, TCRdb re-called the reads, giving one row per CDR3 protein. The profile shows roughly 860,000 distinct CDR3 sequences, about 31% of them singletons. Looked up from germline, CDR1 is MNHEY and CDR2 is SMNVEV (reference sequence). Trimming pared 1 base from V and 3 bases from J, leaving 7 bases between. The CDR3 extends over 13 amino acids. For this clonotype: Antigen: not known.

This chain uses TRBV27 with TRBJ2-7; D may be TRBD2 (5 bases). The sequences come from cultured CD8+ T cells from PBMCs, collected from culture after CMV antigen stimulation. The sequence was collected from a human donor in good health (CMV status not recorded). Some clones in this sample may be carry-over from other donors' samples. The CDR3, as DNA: TGTGCCAGCAGTTTATTTGAGGGCTACGAGCAGTACTTC. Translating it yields CASSLFEGYEQYF.